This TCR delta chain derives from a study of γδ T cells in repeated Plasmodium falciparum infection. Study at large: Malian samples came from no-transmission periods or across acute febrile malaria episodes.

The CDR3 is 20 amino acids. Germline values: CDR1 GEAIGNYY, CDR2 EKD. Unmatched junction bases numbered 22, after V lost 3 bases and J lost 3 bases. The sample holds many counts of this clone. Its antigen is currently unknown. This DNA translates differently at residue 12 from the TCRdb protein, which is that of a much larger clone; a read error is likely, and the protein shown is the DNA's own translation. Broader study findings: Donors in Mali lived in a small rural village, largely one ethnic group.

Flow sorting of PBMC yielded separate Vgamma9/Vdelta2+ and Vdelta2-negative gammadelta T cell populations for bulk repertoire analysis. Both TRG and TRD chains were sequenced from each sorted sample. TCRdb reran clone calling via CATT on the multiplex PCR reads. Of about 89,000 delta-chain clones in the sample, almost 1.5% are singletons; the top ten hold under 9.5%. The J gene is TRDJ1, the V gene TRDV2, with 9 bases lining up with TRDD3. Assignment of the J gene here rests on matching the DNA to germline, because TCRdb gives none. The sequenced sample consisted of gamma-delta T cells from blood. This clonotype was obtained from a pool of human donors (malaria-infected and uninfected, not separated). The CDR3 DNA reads TGTGCCTGTGACCCAATCAGCGGCGGGGGGATACACGAATTGGCCGATAAACTCATCTTT. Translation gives CACDPISGGGIHELADKLIF.